This TCR beta chain was documented in a study of Ad26.COV2.S vaccination and SARS-CoV-2 variants. This clone was picked up one time. Libraries were prepared by immunoSEQ multiplex PCR; TCRdb keeps only in-frame clonotypes and omits some of them. The repertoire has some 340,000 clones, about 86% of them found once; the top ten carry 1.9%. Treatment reported: over 15 received Ad26.COV2.S at low or high dose, single or two shots; 5 received placebo; per-sample allocation not given. All samples were drawn on day 63, counting from the first vaccine or placebo injection. CDR1 is SNHLY and CDR2 is FYNNEI in the germline V gene. V was trimmed by 1 base and J by 0 bases, leaving 18 bases between them. This CDR3 spans 18 amino acids.

Sequences were derived from peripheral blood, sampled in a trial of Ad26.COV2.S vaccine versus placebo. This clonotype was obtained from a person between 18 and 60 years old who received the Ad26.COV2.S COVID-19 vaccine or a placebo. The chain recombines TRBV2 with TRBJ1-1; possible D gene TRBD1, 5 bases. CDR3 sequence (DNA): TGTGCCAGCAGTGAAGGCGGGGGTTTCGGCGTCATGAACACTGAAGCTTTCTTT. Translation: CASSEGGGFGVMNTEAFF.